A selection of T cell receptor beta chains follows, all from one sample in a study of Graves' ophthalmopathy and Graves' hyperthyroidism. TCRdb passed the multiplex PCR reads through MiXCR, listing each CDR3 protein once. The sample lists about 740,000 distinct CDR3 sequences, 35% to 50% seen once, with 35% to 55% in the top ten. The sample comprised peripheral blood. These receptors were taken from an adult man with Graves' ophthalmopathy. CDR3s include the opening cysteine and the closing phenylalanine or tryptophan. A D gene is named only where the DNA matches it firmly. Size is stated for part of the rows, as once, few or many counts, or as a class when the clone is expanded.

NA	TRBV10-3	TRBD1	TRBJ1-1	CASINFGTGAFAGEAFF	TGTGCCAGCATTAACTTCGGGACAGGGGCTTTCGCGGGTGAAGCTTTCTTT
few	TRBV5-6	NA	TRBJ1-2	CASSWWVVNYGYTF	TGTGCCAGCAGTTGGTGGGTGGTTAACTATGGCTACACCTTC
many	TRBV5-1	TRBD1	TRBJ1-1	CASSDSGTGMNTEAFF	TGCGCCAGCAGCGACTCCGGGACAGGCATGAACACTGAAGCTTTCTTT
few	TRBV7-6	NA	TRBJ2-2	CASSLDQGITGELFF	TGTGCCAGCAGCTTAGACCAGGGGATAACCGGGGAGCTGTTTTTT
NA	TRBV7-9	NA	TRBJ2-7	CASSARGSTTYEQYF	TGTGCCAGCAGCGCCCGGGGTTCCACAACCTACGAGCAGTACTTC
few	TRBV6-5	NA	TRBJ1-1	CASSLTADRNTEAFF	TGTGCCAGCAGTTTAACAGCAGACCGGAACACTGAAGCTTTCTTT
NA	TRBV29-1	NA	TRBJ1-1	CSALDSANTEAFF	TGCAGCGCCCTGGACAGCGCGAACACCGAAGCTTTCTTT
NA	TRBV19	NA	TRBJ2-6	CASSRSGVWGPGANVLTF	TGTGCCAGTAGTAGAAGCGGGGTGTGGGGGCCTGGGGCCAACGTCCTGACTTTC
many	TRBV7-2	NA	TRBJ2-7	CASSLWGYEQYF	TGTGCCAGCAGCTTATGGGGGTACGAGCAGTACTTC
once	TRBV6-6	TRBD1	TRBJ1-1	CASMTRTGGLNTEAFF	TGTGCCAGCATGACCCGGACAGGGGGCTTGAACACTGAAGCTTTCTTT
few	TRBV5-1	TRBD2	TRBJ2-3	CASSLAGTSGTTDTQYF	TGCGCCAGCAGCTTGGCCGGGACTAGCGGGACGACAGATACGCAGTATTTT
many	TRBV15	NA	TRBJ1-2	CATSRERDYGYTF	TGTGCCACCAGCAGAGAGAGAGACTATGGCTACACCTTC
NA	TRBV6-5	NA	TRBJ1-1	CASQEEGAEAFF	TGTGCCAGCCAGGAGGAGGGCGCTGAAGCTTTCTTT
many	TRBV29-1	TRBD2	TRBJ2-2	CSVEASGVTGELFF	TGCAGCGTTGAGGCTAGCGGGGTCACCGGGGAGCTGTTTTTT
few	TRBV6-5	NA	TRBJ1-3	CASHRDSGNTIYF	TGTGCCAGCCACCGGGACTCTGGAAACACCATATATTTT
NA	TRBV6-2/TRBV6-3	TRBD1	TRBJ2-7	CASRDIGTVYEQYF	TGTGCCAGCAGAGACATCGGGACAGTCTACGAGCAGTACTTC
many	TRBV20-1	NA	TRBJ1-5	CSASSPDGDNQPQHF	TGCAGTGCTAGCAGCCCGGACGGAGACAATCAGCCCCAGCATTTT
NA	TRBV2	NA	TRBJ2-5	CASSDRREETQYF	TGTGCCAGCAGTGACAGGCGAGAAGAGACCCAGTACTTC
NA	TRBV7-9	NA	TRBJ1-1	CASSSDTGVWAFF	TGTGCCAGCAGCTCGGACACGGGGGTGTGGGCTTTCTTT